This section outlines one T cell receptor beta chain sequence together with its context. Its antigen is not known. The sample originates from a study of CD4 T cells in relation to SARS-CoV-2 and coronaviruses. Study observations and caveats: Each donor contributed either pre-pandemic or post-infection samples, not both.

The germline V gene encodes CDR1 LGHNA and CDR2 YNFKEQ. The CDR3 contains 18 residues. The junction had 9 bases not matched to a gene; V was cut back by 2 bases and J by 3 bases. Profiled with immunoSEQ multiplex PCR; TCRdb holds only in-frame clones, not every one. This sample has about 59,000 clones, with 70% to 90% found just once. Unexposed donor CD4+ T cells date from about 2011-2018, before the COVID-19 pandemic. The sample taken for sequencing was memory CD4+ T cells from PBMCs. The source of this sequence is a human donor in good health. V usage is TRBV4-2 and J usage is TRBJ2-1, with 11 bases fitting TRBD2. The CDR3 is CASSQRLSGRAGYNEQFF. Here the CDR3 DNA reads TGTGCCAGCAGCCAACGTCTTAGCGGGAGGGCCGGCTACAATGAGCAGTTCTTC.